This is a list of T cell receptor beta chains from one sample in a study of early T cells in non-severe SARS-CoV-2 infection. TCRdb used MiXCR to reprocess the 5' RACE reads, holding one entry per CDR3 protein. The table includes about 40,000 distinct CDR3 sequences, about 23% detected once. The specimen was whole blood, collected at baseline. These TCRs come from an adult who was a healthcare worker with PCR-confirmed SARS-CoV-2 infection or an uninfected control (not recorded which). Both conserved end residues are part of each CDR3. A D gene is named only where the DNA matches it firmly. Expanded clones get a size class; other rows say once, few or many, or leave the size out.

j_call v_call d_call clone_size cdr3_aa cdr3_nt
TRBJ2-1 TRBV20-1 . . CSATGYNEQFF TGCAGTGCTACAGGGTACAATGAGCAGTTCTTC
TRBJ1-5 TRBV25-1 . . CASSEYRDNQPQHF TGTGCCAGCAGTGAATACAGGGACAATCAGCCCCAGCATTTT
TRBJ2-3 TRBV6-5 . few CASSYSLGGDTQYF TGTGCCAGCAGTTACTCATTGGGGGGTGATACGCAGTATTTT
TRBJ2-1 TRBV11-2 . . CASSFLKFNEQFF TGTGCCAGCAGCTTCCTAAAATTCAATGAGCAGTTCTTC
TRBJ2-6 TRBV18 . few CASSPSVGLTGANVLTF TGTGCCAGCTCACCAAGTGTAGGGTTGACTGGGGCCAACGTCCTGACTTTC
TRBJ1-5 TRBV28 TRBD1 few CASSRDRAVQPQHF TGTGCCAGCAGCCGGGACAGGGCGGTTCAGCCCCAGCATTTT
TRBJ2-7 TRBV11-2 . . CASSPAGSSYEQYF TGTGCCAGCAGCCCCGCCGGGAGCTCCTACGAGCAGTACTTC
TRBJ1-1 TRBV20-1 . . CSARTPGRGNTEAFF TGCAGTGCTAGAACTCCGGGACGAGGGAACACTGAAGCTTTCTTT
TRBJ1-2 TRBV7-8 . few CASRDLVQHNYGYTF TGTGCCAGCAGGGACCTTGTGCAGCATAACTATGGCTACACCTTC
TRBJ2-5 TRBV6-6 . many CASSRDGSQETQYF TGTGCCAGCAGTCGAGACGGATCACAAGAGACCCAGTACTTC
TRBJ1-3 TRBV27 . few CASSLTPLAGNTIYF TGTGCCAGCAGTCTAACCCCACTCGCTGGAAACACCATATATTTT
TRBJ1-6 TRBV5-5 TRBD1 . CASSRTGGGNSPLHF TGTGCCAGCAGCAGGACAGGGGGCGGAAATTCACCCCTCCACTTT
TRBJ2-7 TRBV5-1 . . CASSLVGPGEQYF TGCGCCAGCAGCTTGGTGGGACCGGGTGAGCAGTACTTC
TRBJ2-5 TRBV21-1 . . CASSDSGVKYF TGTGCCAGCAGCGACAGTGGGGTGAAGTACTTC
TRBJ2-7 TRBV9 TRBD2 . CASSVATRGGETYEQYF TGTGCCAGCAGCGTAGCTACTCGCGGGGGGGAAACCTACGAGCAGTACTTC
TRBJ1-4 TRBV12-3/TRBV12-4 . many CASAMYRGEKLFF TGTGCCAGCGCTATGTACCGGGGTGAAAAACTGTTTTTT
TRBJ1-4 TRBV6-5 . . CASSTSRSATNEKLFF TGTGCCAGCAGTACCTCCCGAAGTGCAACTAATGAAAAACTGTTTTTT
TRBJ2-5 TRBV27 . . CASSPLTVPGETQYF TGTGCCAGTAGCCCTCTGACAGTCCCAGGGGAGACCCAGTACTTC
TRBJ1-2 TRBV4-2 . once CASSQGGRESYGYTF TGTGCCAGCAGCCAAGGCGGAAGGGAAAGTTATGGCTACACCTTC
TRBJ1-5 TRBV19 . few CASAGRLNSNQPQHF TGTGCCAGTGCTGGCAGACTCAATAGCAATCAGCCCCAGCATTTT
TRBJ2-3 TRBV7-8 . . CASSLDLRSDTQYF TGTGCCAGCAGCTTAGATCTTAGGTCAGATACGCAGTATTTT
TRBJ2-7 TRBV10-2 . medium-sized CASRGWGISSYEQYF TGCGCCAGCAGGGGGTGGGGGATTAGCTCCTACGAGCAGTACTTC
TRBJ1-1 TRBV5-1 . few CASSLQGTMNTEAFF TGCGCCAGCAGCCTGCAGGGTACCATGAACACTGAAGCTTTCTTT
TRBJ2-3 TRBV6-1 TRBD2 . CASSESSGGADTQYF TGTGCCAGCAGTGAAAGTAGCGGGGGGGCAGATACGCAGTATTTT
TRBJ2-7 TRBV11-3 TRBD2 few CASSPRTSGDEQYF TGTGCCAGCAGCCCCCGGACTAGCGGGGACGAGCAGTACTTC